This T cell receptor (beta chain) originates from a study of Ad26.COV2.S vaccination and SARS-CoV-2 variants. Looking at the study overall: It was the COV1001 Ad26.COV2.S trial arm that included the donor. The study gave Ad26.COV2.S intramuscularly, once or twice 56 days apart. Study results and caveats: Post-vaccination breadth of spike-specific CD8+ and CD4+ T cell responses was reportedly substantial.

Treatment described: roughly 19 received Ad26.COV2.S at low or high dose, single or two shots; about 5 received placebo; per-sample allocation not given. It was on day 63 after the first vaccine or placebo injection that samples were taken. Wuhan-strain spike was delivered by a replication-incompetent Ad26 vector. Germline CDR1 reads MNHEY; CDR2 reads SVGEGT. V shed 5 bases, J shed 8 bases, and the junction held 10 bases outside the gene matches. The CDR3 totals 15 residues. About this clone: Its antigen is undetermined.

Clones were sequenced by immunoSEQ multiplex PCR, and TCRdb holds only the in-frame ones, with some missing. Here the sample spans 300,000 to 400,000 clones, 70% to 90% being singletons. The sequence derives from a person aged 18-65 years who received the Ad26.COV2.S COVID-19 vaccine or a placebo. V usage is TRBV6-2 or TRBV6-3 and J usage is TRBJ2-1, with 9 bases fitting TRBD2. This sample comprised peripheral blood, obtained in a trial of Ad26.COV2.S vaccine versus placebo. The CDR3 spells CASSEPGLARYEQFF. For the CDR3, the DNA is TGTGCCAGCAGTGAGCCGGGACTAGCCCGCTATGAGCAGTTCTTC.